The 16 T cell receptor beta chains in this list originate from one sample, sequenced in a study of T cell responses to AZD1222 COVID-19 vaccine (dated by TCRdb to the early 2020s). Receptors were amplified or captured by the immunoSEQ multiplex PCR assay. Held by TCRdb, this immuneACCESS table contains in-frame sequences only and omits some clones. Under half of the omission traces to an unresolved V gene where checked; the cause of the rest is unknown. The sample yields some 120,000 clones; 85% to 90% were counted once. 25% to 30% of the sample comes from the top ten. What the time point label conveys for this sample: baseline before first vaccination. The source material was peripheral blood, sampled on day 0 of AZD1222 vaccination. These receptors all stem from an adult in good health.

This chain uses TRBV27 with TRBJ1-2, with TRBD1 as a possible D gene (6 bases). In germline, CDR1 is MNHEY, CDR2 SMNVEV (reference sequence). This CDR3 contains 12 residues. V shed 6 bases and J shed 8 bases, with 13 bases lying between them. This chain's CDR3 is CASSLPGGGYTF. The CDR3 DNA reads as TGTGCCAGCAGCCTCCCGGGGGGCGGCTACACCTTC.

The CDR3 loop reads CASSRGRVDYGYTF. The CDR3 nucleotides are TGTGCCAGCAGCCGGGGAAGGGTGGACTATGGCTACACCTTC. This chain uses TRBV6-5 with TRBJ1-2, with D unclear. The CDR3 extends over 14 amino acids. V lost 6 bases and J 3 bases, leaving 14 bases between the germline ends. Germline CDR1 is MNHEY and CDR2 is SVGAGI.

The V gene is TRBV6-5, the J gene TRBJ2-5; 9 bases are a match to TRBD1. V was pared by 6 bases and J by 6 bases, with 5 bases of the junction left unmatched. Germline CDR1 MNHEY, CDR2 SVGAGI. There are 13 residues in the CDR3. The CDR3: CASRTGGSKTQYF. The CDR3 DNA reads as TGTGCCAGCAGAACAGGGGGCTCGAAGACCCAGTACTTC.

This chain links TRBV6-5 with TRBJ2-1; the D is unclear. Between the trimmed V and J ends, which lost 7 bases and 7 bases, there was a span of 8 bases. Germline V gives CDR1 MNHEY, CDR2 SVGAGI. CDR3 length equals 11 residues. DNA for the CDR3: TGTGCCAGCATTGGGGTGAATGAGCAGTTCTTC. This translates into CASIGVNEQFF.

V usage is TRBV27 and J usage is TRBJ1-1; D may be TRBD1 (6 bases). The V end lost 6 bases, the J end lost 0 bases, and 14 bases lay between the germline ends. There are 15 residues in the CDR3. CDR1 and CDR2 (germline): MNHEY, SMNVEV (reference sequence). The CDR3 DNA sequence: TGTGCCAGCAGACTCATGGGGGCCATGAACACTGAAGCTTTCTTT. This sequence encodes CASRLMGAMNTEAFF.

This sequence joins TRBV4-1 and TRBJ2-3; TRBD2 matches at 7 bases. Unmatched junction bases numbered 9, after V lost 0 bases and J lost 0 bases. From germline, CDR1 is MGHRA and CDR2 YSYEKL. CDR3 length: 18 residues. In nucleotides, the CDR3 is TGCGCCAGCAGCCAAGAGTTAGCGGGTACTCTGAGCACAGATACGCAGTATTTT. Its protein product is CASSQELAGTLSTDTQYF.

The chain uses TRBV20-1 and TRBJ2-7; D perhaps matches TRBD2 (5 bases). From germline, CDR1 is DFQATT and CDR2 SNEGSKA (reference sequence). The CDR3 runs 11 residues. Deletions cut 3 bases from V and 5 bases from J, with 8 bases between. The CDR3 is CSASDGNEQYF. The CDR3 nucleotides read TGCAGTGCTAGCGACGGGAACGAGCAGTACTTC.

The chain is built from TRBV4-2 and TRBJ1-2, with D maybe TRBD1 (6 bases). V lost 4 bases, J lost 3 bases, and 15 bases lay in between. Germline CDR1 reads LGHNA; CDR2 reads YNFKEQ. CDR3 length: 15 residues. The CDR3 DNA is TGTGCCAGCAGCCTCCCGCCAGGGGAAGACTATGGCTACACCTTC. This codes for CASSLPPGEDYGYTF.

V and J are TRBV5-1 and TRBJ1-2, with D tentatively TRBD1 (5 bases). Germline V gives CDR1 SGHRS, CDR2 YFSETQ. The CDR3 runs to 15 residues. Trimming pared 0 bases from V and 4 bases from J, leaving 13 bases between. This CDR3 reads CASSLGSDSIYGYTF. The DNA of the CDR3 is TGCGCCAGCAGCTTGGGGTCAGACAGCATCTATGGCTACACCTTC.

The chain employs TRBV5-4 and TRBJ1-3; maybe TRBD1 (5 bases). V gave up 10 bases and J gave up 3 bases, with 14 bases separating them. The V gene's germline CDR1 is SGHNT and CDR2 YYREEE (reference sequence). This CDR3 has 13 residues. DNA for the CDR3: TGTGCCGGGACGGACAACGATGGAAACACCATATATTTT. It encodes CAGTDNDGNTIYF.

The chain is built from TRBV6-1 and TRBJ2-7; D uncertain. Germline V CDR1 and CDR2: MNHNS, SASEGT. V was trimmed by 2 bases and J by 0 bases, leaving 5 bases between them. The CDR3 has 13 residues. As DNA, the CDR3 is TGTGCCAGCAGTGAATACAGCTCCTACGAGCAGTACTTC. Translating it yields CASSEYSSYEQYF.

The chain links TRBV19 to TRBJ1-4; possibly TRBD1 for D (5 bases). The CDR3 is 15 amino acids. Trimming pared 5 bases from V and 0 bases from J, leaving 10 bases between. CDR1 LNHDA and CDR2 SQIVND come from the germline V gene (reference sequence). The CDR3 here is CASSVGDATNEKLFF. In nucleotides, the CDR3 is TGTGCCAGTAGTGTAGGGGACGCAACTAATGAAAAACTGTTTTTT.

The chain links TRBV20-1 to TRBJ1-4; a weak D match, TRBD1 (6 bases). CDR1 is DFQATT, CDR2 SNEGSKA, per germline (reference sequence). The germline V and J ends were trimmed by 3 bases and 0 bases, with 11 bases remaining between them. The CDR3 has 15 amino acids. CDR3 in amino acids: CSASTRGSTNEKLFF. As DNA, the CDR3 is TGCAGTGCTAGTACCAGGGGCTCAACTAATGAAAAACTGTTTTTT.

The J gene is TRBJ2-7, the V gene TRBV15; D might be TRBD2 (5 bases). Per germline, CDR1 LNHNV and CDR2 YYDKDF (reference sequence). The CDR3 covers 16 residues. Trimming took off 3 bases at V and 7 bases at J, with 22 bases between the two ends. The CDR3 loop reads CATSSWGSPYSGEQYF. The CDR3 nucleotides read TGTGCCACCAGCAGTTGGGGTTCCCCCTATTCGGGAGAGCAGTACTTC.

This chain joins TRBV19 and TRBJ2-7; D uncertain. V lost 1 base and J lost 0, with 7 bases in between. Germline-derived CDR1 and CDR2 are LNHDA and SQIVND (reference sequence). This CDR3 has 14 amino acids. The chain's CDR3 is CASSIGRSSYEQYF. CDR3 nucleotides: TGTGCCAGTAGTATAGGCCGCTCCTCCTACGAGCAGTACTTC.

This chain links TRBV7-2 with TRBJ2-1; 10 positions agree with TRBD1. Germline V gene lookup returns CDR1 SGHTA and CDR2 FQGNSA. The length of the CDR3 is 15 residues. The J segment lost 6 bases and the V segment lost 4 bases, leaving 6 bases of the junction unmatched. The DNA of the CDR3 is TGTGCCAGCAGCTCTTCGGGACAGGGGAGCAATGAGCAGTTCTTC. It specifies CASSSSGQGSNEQFF.